These 27 T cell receptor beta chains were sequenced from one sample in a study of shared clonotypes between healthy human individuals. The data were produced by immunoSEQ multiplex PCR, yet TCRdb's version contains in-frame clones alone and is incomplete. The sample yields roughly 480,000 clones, less than 80% seen once. Sequenced input: PBMCs. The receptors stem from a woman in her thirties or forties in good health. Some clones in this sample may be carry-over from other donors' samples.

CDR3 sequence: CASSKEEREIADTQYF. The CDR3 DNA follows: TGTGCCAGCAGCAAAGAGGAGCGGGAGATCGCAGATACGCAGTATTTT. This chain joins TRBV21-1 and TRBJ2-3; TRBD2, the D gene given by the table, was not confirmed from the DNA. TRBV21-1 is deemed a pseudogene. The CDR3 is made up of 16 amino acids.

With regard to this clone: At the DNA level, this CDR3 is encoded by other sequences in the same sample as well. The chain joins TRBV9 to TRBJ2-2; D is unresolved. This CDR3 contains 13 residues. Germline V gene sequence: CDR1 SGDLS, CDR2 YYNGEE. V lost 2 bases and J 6 bases, leaving 8 bases between the germline ends. The CDR3 protein is CASSVGSSGELFF. The DNA for the CDR3 is TGTGCCAGCAGCGTGGGCAGCTCCGGGGAGCTGTTTTTT.

This clone appeared a single time. This specimen includes other DNA sequences encoding the same CDR3. The CDR3 loop reads CASTAGLSTDTQYF. In DNA form, the CDR3 reads TGTGCCAGCACGGCGGGGCTAAGCACAGATACGCAGTATTTT. The chain combines TRBV9 with TRBJ2-3; weak D call: TRBD2 (6 bases). The CDR3 totals 14 residues. The germline gives CDR1 SGDLS, CDR2 YYNGEE. Trimming took 6 bases from V and 0 from J, leaving 11 bases between them.

As concerns this clone: It is likely a read error, because the conserved phenylalanine at the end of the CDR3 is missing. Here the CDR3 reads CAWSVYPQGTHYGYTL. The DNA for the CDR3 is TGTGCCTGGAGTGTCTACCCACAGGGGACTCACTATGGCTACACCCTC. V is TRBV30 and J is TRBJ1-2, with 7 nucleotides matching TRBD1. The germline gives CDR1 GTSNPN, CDR2 SVGIG (reference sequence). After removal of 0 bases from V and 3 bases from J, the junction contained 10 bases not matched to a gene. The CDR3 runs to 16 residues.

V is TRBV10-3 and J is TRBJ2-2; D uncertain. V was trimmed by 6 bases and J by 6 bases, leaving 17 bases between them. CDR1 and CDR2 (germline): ENHRY, SYGVKD. The CDR3 contains 15 residues. The CDR3 DNA is TGTGCCATCAGGGGAAGCGCCCTTCGGTCCGGGGAGCTGTTTTTT. Protein: CAIRGSALRSGELFF.

This chain connects TRBV7-2 to TRBJ2-5; 8 nucleotides align to TRBD2. Matching the DNA end better, TRBJ2-7 makes the J call doubtful. The CDR3 runs 15 residues. The germline V gene has CDR1 SGHTA and CDR2 FQGNSA. CDR3 sequence reads: CASSFQTGTRNEQYF. The DNA of the CDR3 is TGTGCCAGCAGCTTTCAGACCGGGACTAGGAACGAGCAGTACTTC.

This clone was observed a few times. The V gene is TRBV7-9, the J gene TRBJ2-1; 14 nucleotides agree with TRBD2. Germline assignment: CDR1 SEHNR and CDR2 FQNEAQ (reference sequence). J gave up 5 bases and V 6 bases, and 6 bases lay outside the gene matches. This CDR3 is built from 16 residues. CDR3 sequence (DNA): TGTGCCAGCAGAACGACTAGCGGGAGGGCCGACAATGAGCAGTTCTTC. Translation gives CASRTTSGRADNEQFF. The entire variable domain, with the rest obtained from reference TRBV7-9 and TRBJ2-1, is as follows: DTGVSQNPRHKITKRGQNVTFRCDPISEHNRLYWYRQTLGQGPEFLTYFQNEAQLEKSRLLSDRFSAERPKGSFSTLEIQRTEQGDSAMYLCASRTTSGRADNEQFFGPGTRLTVL.

The rearrangement links TRBV5-1 to TRBJ2-2; D remains ambiguous. Trimming stripped 3 bases from V and 1 base from J, with 1 base between. The CDR3 is 12 amino acids. From germline, CDR1 is SGHRS and CDR2 YFSETQ. CDR3 coding DNA: TGCGCCAGCAGCTGGAACACCGGGGAGCTGTTTTTT. It codes for CASSWNTGELFF.

This clone has at least ten counts. The chain is built from TRBV4-2 and TRBJ1-2; D is uncertain. Germline values: CDR1 LGHNA, CDR2 YNFKEQ. The V and J ends lost 0 bases and 8 bases respectively, with 7 bases between them. The CDR3 contains 12 residues. The CDR3 DNA reads TGTGCCAGCAGCCAAGAGGGAGACGGCTACACCTTC. This encodes CASSQEGDGYTF.

This chain links TRBV5-1 with TRBJ2-7; 10 bases line up with TRBD1. The CDR3 runs to 16 residues. J was trimmed by 6 bases and V by 0 bases; bases with no gene match: 9. Per the germline V gene, CDR1 is SGHRS and CDR2 is YFSETQ. The CDR3 region has the DNA TGCGCCAGCAGCTTGGCCCCAGGGACAGGGGTTGCCGAGCAGTACTTC. Its protein product is CASSLAPGTGVAEQYF.

The gene calls are TRBV7-2 and TRBJ2-5; the match to TRBD2 covers 11 bases. V was clipped by 5 bases and J by 6 bases; unmatched bases: 8. CDR1 and CDR2 (germline): SGHTA, FQGNSA. The CDR3 is 15 residues long. The CDR3 loop reads CASSLGTSGSQTQYF. The DNA for the CDR3 is TGTGCCAGCAGCCTTGGGACTAGCGGTTCGCAGACCCAGTACTTC.

The rearrangement uses TRBV5-4 and TRBJ2-3, with TRBD1 identical over 7 bases. The CDR3 is made up of 16 amino acids. Trimming at V came to 0 bases and at J to 1 base, leaving 5 bases not matched to a gene. Looked up from germline, CDR1 is SGHNT and CDR2 is YYREEE (reference sequence). The CDR3 DNA sequence: TGTGCCAGCAGCTTGGTAGGGGGCCGGGGCACAGATACGCAGTATTTT. It encodes CASSLVGGRGTDTQYF.

The genes are TRBV5-1 and TRBJ1-2, with D unresolved. The CDR3 contains 17 residues. From germline, CDR1 is SGHRS and CDR2 YFSETQ. V gave up 0 bases and J gave up 7 bases, with 22 bases separating them. CDR3 coding DNA: TGCGCCAGCAGCTTGGCCGTCGTTGGACTAAAAAGCGGTGGCTACACCTTC. Translation: CASSLAVVGLKSGGYTF.

V usage is TRBV6-1 and J usage is TRBJ2-1; 8 bases are a match to TRBD1. CDR1 is MNHNS and CDR2 is SASEGT in the germline V gene. V trimming: 7 bases; J trimming: 4 bases; junction bases outside the gene matches: 9. CDR3 length: 15 amino acids. DNA of the CDR3: TGTGCCAGCACGATGGACAGGGCCTTATACAATGAGCAGTTCTTC. It is translated as CASTMDRALYNEQFF.

The J gene is TRBJ1-3, the V gene TRBV19; TRBD1 is a possible D gene (5 bases). Trimming stripped 3 bases from V and 0 bases from J, with 12 bases between. The CDR3 length is 16 residues. Per the germline V gene, CDR1 is LNHDA and CDR2 is SQIVND (reference sequence). Written as DNA, the CDR3 is TGTGCCAGTAGTATGGGGGTTCAACACTCTGGAAACACCATATATTTT. Protein: CASSMGVQHSGNTIYF.

This sequence joins TRBV5-1 and TRBJ1-4; D remains ambiguous. CDR3 size: 15 residues. V was cut by 0 bases and J by 7 bases, with 13 bases left in between. Germline CDR1 SGHRS, CDR2 YFSETQ. CDR3 region: CASSLGEGSGEKLFF. The CDR3 nucleotides are TGCGCCAGCAGCTTGGGGGAGGGAAGCGGTGAAAAACTGTTTTTT.

The genes are TRBV18 and TRBJ2-7, with TRBD2 matching 9 bases. The CDR3 is made up of 14 amino acids. V trimming: 0 bases; J trimming: 3 bases; junction bases outside the gene matches: 0. Germline values: CDR1 KGHSH, CDR2 LQKENI. The CDR3 loop is CASSPPREGYEQYF. In DNA, the CDR3 is TGTGCCAGCTCACCACCGCGGGAGGGCTACGAGCAGTACTTC. Supplemented by reference TRBV18 and TRBJ2-7, the full variable domain reads NAGVMQNPRHLVRRRGQEARLRCSPMKGHSHVYWYRQLPEEGLKFMVYLQKENIIDESGMPKERFSAEFPKEGPSILRIQQVVRGDSAAYFCASSPPREGYEQYFGPGTRLTVT.

This clone has a single count. The genes are TRBV11-2 and TRBJ2-5, with 9 nucleotides matching TRBD1. CDR3 length: 16 amino acids. V was pared by 5 bases and J by 2 bases, with 9 bases of the junction left unmatched. Germline V gives CDR1 SGHAT, CDR2 FQNNGV. Written as DNA, the CDR3 is TGTGCCAGCAGCGTAGCCGGGACAGGGATTCAAGAGACCCAGTACTTC. Its translation is CASSVAGTGIQETQYF. Drawing the rest from reference TRBV11-2 and TRBJ2-5, the complete variable domain is EAGVAQSPRYKIIEKRQSVAFWCNPISGHATLYWYQQILGQGPKLLIQFQNNGVVDDSQLPKDRFSAERLKGVDSTLKIQPAKLEDSAVYLCASSVAGTGIQETQYFGPGTRLLVL.

The genes are TRBV2 and TRBJ2-3; 7 bases are shared with TRBD1. The CDR3 is 11 residues long. With V trimmed by 7 bases and J by 11 bases, 6 bases remained unmatched. Germline V gene sequence: CDR1 SNHLY, CDR2 FYNNEI. CDR3 DNA sequence: TGTGCCAGCACGACAGGGTTTGGGCAGTATTTT. It translates to CASTTGFGQYF.

This clone was seen a few times. This chain connects TRBV4-1 to TRBJ2-3, with 12 positions matching TRBD2. Germline V gene sequence: CDR1 MGHRA, CDR2 YSYEKL. The CDR3 is 17 residues long. Trimming removed 0 bases from V and 4 bases from J; junction bases left unmatched: 5. CDR3: CASSQEWLAGGADTQYF. For the CDR3, the DNA is TGCGCCAGCAGCCAAGAATGGCTAGCGGGAGGGGCAGATACGCAGTATTTT.

The J gene is TRBJ1-6, the V gene TRBV7-2, with a tentative D call TRBD1 (6 bases). This CDR3 comprises 14 residues. Germline V gene lookup returns CDR1 SGHTA and CDR2 FQGNSA. The V end was cut by 8 bases, the J end by 9 bases, with 17 bases between. CDR3 in amino acids: CASGWGRVSSPLHF. In DNA, the CDR3 is TGTGCCAGCGGATGGGGGCGGGTTAGTTCACCCCTCCACTTT. The whole variable domain, filled in from reference TRBV7-2 and TRBJ1-6, reads GAGVSQSPSNKVTEKGKDVELRCDPISGHTALYWYRQSLGQGLEFLIYFQGNSAPDKSGLPSDRFSAERTGGSVSTLTIQRTQQEDSAVYLCASGWGRVSSPLHFGNGTRLTVT.

V gene TRBV4-3 combines with J gene TRBJ2-3; D unresolved. Germline lookup yields CDR1 LGHNA and CDR2 YSLEER. This CDR3 contains 14 residues. V was trimmed by 0 bases and J by 5 bases, leaving 9 bases between them. The CDR3 reads CASSQDKLLDTQYF. The DNA for the CDR3 is TGCGCCAGCAGCCAAGATAAGCTATTAGATACGCAGTATTTT.

Here the CDR3 DNA reads TGCAGTGCTAGAGACGAAGAGACCCAGTACTTC. Translated: CSARDEETQYF. V and J are TRBV20-1 and TRBJ2-5; D uncertain. V was shortened by 0 bases and J by 3 bases, with 2 bases between the two germline ends. There are 11 residues in the CDR3. Germline-derived CDR1 and CDR2 are DFQATT and SNEGSKA (reference sequence).

This chain joins TRBV9 and TRBJ2-3, with D possibly matching TRBD2 (5 bases). This CDR3 has 15 amino acids. Trimming stripped 4 bases from V and 0 bases from J, with 12 bases between. The germline V gene has CDR1 SGDLS and CDR2 YYNGEE. The CDR3 region has the DNA TGTGCCAGCAGCCCCTCACTAGGTAGCACAGATACGCAGTATTTT. As protein: CASSPSLGSTDTQYF.

The chain links TRBV15 to TRBJ2-6; D uncertain. Germline CDR1 is LNHNV and CDR2 is YYDKDF (reference sequence). This CDR3 region has 17 residues. V lost 0 bases, J lost 0 bases, and 9 bases lay in between. CDR3 nucleotides: TGTGCCACCAGCAGAGATTGGGTGGACTCTGGGGCCAACGTCCTGACTTTC. The encoded protein is CATSRDWVDSGANVLTF.

This chain links TRBV27 with TRBJ2-7, with unresolved D. Germline lookup yields CDR1 MNHEY and CDR2 SMNVEV (reference sequence). Deletions cut 5 bases from V and 0 bases from J, with 14 bases between. The CDR3 covers 15 residues. The CDR3 DNA follows: TGTGCCAGCAGTCCGATGACTTCTTACTCCTACGAGCAGTACTTC. It yields the protein CASSPMTSYSYEQYF.

The V gene is TRBV28, the J gene TRBJ2-4, with D maybe TRBD2 (7 bases). This CDR3 is 14 amino acids long. The germline V gene encodes CDR1 MDHEN and CDR2 SYDVKM. Trimming shortened V by 5 bases and J by 9 bases, and 17 bases separated the two germline ends. The CDR3 coding sequence is TGTGCCAGCAGTCCGACTAGGGGGAGGGCCATTCAGTACTTC. Its translation is CASSPTRGRAIQYF. Supplemented by reference TRBV28 and TRBJ2-4, the full variable domain reads DVKVTQSSRYLVKRTGEKVFLECVQDMDHENMFWYRQDPGLGLRLIYFSYDVKMKEKGDIPEGYSVSREKKERFSLILESASTNQTSMYLCASSPTRGRAIQYFGAGTRLSVL.